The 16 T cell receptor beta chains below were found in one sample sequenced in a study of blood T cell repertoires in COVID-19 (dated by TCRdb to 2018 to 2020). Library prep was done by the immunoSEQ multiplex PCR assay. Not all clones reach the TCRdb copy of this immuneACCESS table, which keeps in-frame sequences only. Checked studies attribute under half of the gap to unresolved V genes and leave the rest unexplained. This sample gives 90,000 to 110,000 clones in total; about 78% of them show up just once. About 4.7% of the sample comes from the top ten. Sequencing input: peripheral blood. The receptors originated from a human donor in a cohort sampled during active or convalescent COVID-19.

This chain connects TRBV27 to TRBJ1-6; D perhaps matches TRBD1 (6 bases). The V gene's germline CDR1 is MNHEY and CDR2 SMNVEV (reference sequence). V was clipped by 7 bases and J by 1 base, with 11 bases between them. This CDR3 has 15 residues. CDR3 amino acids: CASNIQGSYNSPLHF. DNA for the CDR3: TGTGCCAGCAACATACAGGGATCCTATAATTCACCCCTCCACTTT.

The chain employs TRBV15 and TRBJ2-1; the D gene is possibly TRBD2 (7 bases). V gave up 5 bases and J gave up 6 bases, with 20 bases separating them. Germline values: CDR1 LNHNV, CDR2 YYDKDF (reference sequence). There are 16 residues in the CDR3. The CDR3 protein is CATSVGGTGGPNEQFF. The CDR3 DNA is TGTGCCACCAGCGTAGGGGGTACGGGGGGCCCCAATGAGCAGTTCTTC.

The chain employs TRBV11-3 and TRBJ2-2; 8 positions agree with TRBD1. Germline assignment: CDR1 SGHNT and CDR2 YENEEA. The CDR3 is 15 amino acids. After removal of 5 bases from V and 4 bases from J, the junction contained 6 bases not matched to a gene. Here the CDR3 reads CASSRWTGTTGELFF. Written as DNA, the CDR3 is TGTGCCAGCAGCCGATGGACAGGGACCACCGGGGAGCTGTTTTTT.

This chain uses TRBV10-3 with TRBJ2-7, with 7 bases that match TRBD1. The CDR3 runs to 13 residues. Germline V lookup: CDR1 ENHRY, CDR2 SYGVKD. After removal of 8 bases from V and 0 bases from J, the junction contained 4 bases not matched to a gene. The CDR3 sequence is CAIGQASSYEQYF. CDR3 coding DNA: TGTGCCATCGGACAGGCGAGCTCCTACGAGCAGTACTTC.

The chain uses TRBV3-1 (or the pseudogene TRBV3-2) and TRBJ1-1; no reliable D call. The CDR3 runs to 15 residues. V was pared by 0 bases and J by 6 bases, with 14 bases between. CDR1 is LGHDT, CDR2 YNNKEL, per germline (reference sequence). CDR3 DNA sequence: TGTGCCAGCAGCCAAGACCGGAGGCTCCTTCCTGAAGCTTTCTTT. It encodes CASSQDRRLLPEAFF.

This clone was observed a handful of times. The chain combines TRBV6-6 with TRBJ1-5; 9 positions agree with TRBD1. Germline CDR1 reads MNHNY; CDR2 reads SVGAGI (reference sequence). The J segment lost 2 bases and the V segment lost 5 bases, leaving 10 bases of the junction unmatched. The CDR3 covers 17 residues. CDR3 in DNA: TGTGCCAGCAGTCGGAACTCGGGACAGGGTGGCAATCAGCCCCAGCATTTT. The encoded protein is CASSRNSGQGGNQPQHF.

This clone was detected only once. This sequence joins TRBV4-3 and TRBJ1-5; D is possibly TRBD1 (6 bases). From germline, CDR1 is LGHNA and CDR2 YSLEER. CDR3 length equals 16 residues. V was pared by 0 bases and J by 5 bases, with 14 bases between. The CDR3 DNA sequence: TGCGCCAGCAGCCAAGACCCCGGGACAAGAGATCAGCCCCAGCATTTT. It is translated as CASSQDPGTRDQPQHF.

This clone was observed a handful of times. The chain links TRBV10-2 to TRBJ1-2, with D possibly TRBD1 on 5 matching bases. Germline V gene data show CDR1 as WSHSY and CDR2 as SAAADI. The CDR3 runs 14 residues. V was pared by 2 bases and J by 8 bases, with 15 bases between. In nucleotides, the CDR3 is TGCGCCAGCAGTGAGCCATCAAGGGGTCTCGGCTACACCTTC. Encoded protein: CASSEPSRGLGYTF.

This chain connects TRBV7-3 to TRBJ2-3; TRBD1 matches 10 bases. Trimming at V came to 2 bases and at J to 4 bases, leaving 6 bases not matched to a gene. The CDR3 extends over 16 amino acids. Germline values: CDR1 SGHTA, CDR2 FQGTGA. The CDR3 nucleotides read TGTGCCAGCAGCTTATTCCGGGACAGGGGCGCAGATACGCAGTATTTT. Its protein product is CASSLFRDRGADTQYF.

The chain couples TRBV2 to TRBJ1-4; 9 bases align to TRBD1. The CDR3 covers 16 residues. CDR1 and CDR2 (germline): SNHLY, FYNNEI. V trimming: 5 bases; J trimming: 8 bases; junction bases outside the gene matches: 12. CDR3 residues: CASSRDRAGAGEKLFF. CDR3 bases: TGTGCCAGCAGTCGGGACAGGGCAGGGGCGGGCGAAAAACTGTTTTTT.

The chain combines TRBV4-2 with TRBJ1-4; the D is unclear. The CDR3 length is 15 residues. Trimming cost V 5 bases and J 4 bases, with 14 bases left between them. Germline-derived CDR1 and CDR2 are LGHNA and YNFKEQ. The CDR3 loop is CASSKQGDLNEKLFF. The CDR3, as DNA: TGTGCCAGCAGCAAACAAGGAGACCTTAATGAAAAACTGTTTTTT.

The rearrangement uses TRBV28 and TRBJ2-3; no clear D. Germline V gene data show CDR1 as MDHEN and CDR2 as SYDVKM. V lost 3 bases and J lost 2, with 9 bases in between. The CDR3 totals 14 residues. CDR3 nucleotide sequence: TGTGCCAGCAGTTTTGAGCCCAACACAGATACGCAGTATTTT. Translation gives CASSFEPNTDTQYF.

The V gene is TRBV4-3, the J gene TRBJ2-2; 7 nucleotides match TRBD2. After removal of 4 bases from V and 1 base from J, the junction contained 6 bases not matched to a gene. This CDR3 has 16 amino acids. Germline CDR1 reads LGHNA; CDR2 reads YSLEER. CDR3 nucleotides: TGCGCCAGCAGCCGGGTAGGCGGGGGGAACACCGGGGAGCTGTTTTTT. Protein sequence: CASSRVGGGNTGELFF.

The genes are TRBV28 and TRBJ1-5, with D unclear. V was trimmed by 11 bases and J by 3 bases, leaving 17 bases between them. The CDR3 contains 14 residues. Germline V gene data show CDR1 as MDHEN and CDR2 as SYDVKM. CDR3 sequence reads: CACGQFESNQPQHF. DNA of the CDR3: TGTGCCTGCGGTCAGTTTGAGTCCAATCAGCCCCAGCATTTT.

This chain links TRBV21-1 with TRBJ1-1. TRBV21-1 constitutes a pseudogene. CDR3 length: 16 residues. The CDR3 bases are TGTGCCAGCAGCTCCACCGGAGGGCAAAGGGGCACTGAAGCTTTCTTT. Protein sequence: CASSSTGGQRGTEAFF.

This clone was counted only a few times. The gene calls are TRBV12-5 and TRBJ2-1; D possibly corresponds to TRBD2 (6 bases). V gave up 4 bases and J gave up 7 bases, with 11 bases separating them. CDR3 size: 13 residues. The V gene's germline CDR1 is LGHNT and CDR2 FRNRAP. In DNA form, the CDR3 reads TGTGCTAGTGGTTCCCGGGGGACGAATGAGCAGTTCTTC. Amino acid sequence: CASGSRGTNEQFF. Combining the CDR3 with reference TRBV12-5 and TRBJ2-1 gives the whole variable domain DARVTQTPRHKVTEMGQEVTMRCQPILGHNTVFWYRQTMMQGLELLAYFRNRAPLDDSGMPKDRFSAEMPDATLATLKIQPSEPRDSAVYFCASGSRGTNEQFFGPGTRLTVL.